The TCR beta chain under discussion was sequenced for a study of regulatory T cells in long-lasting Graves disease. Combining iRepertoire HTBI primers with Arm-PCR of CDR3 regions, the authors built TCR beta libraries. TCRdb redid the calling of the multiplex PCR reads with MiXCR, one entry per CDR3 protein. The table lists some 600,000 distinct CDR3 sequences, around 16% of them singletons. The germline V gene encodes CDR1 MDHEN and CDR2 SYDVKM. V was clipped by 1 base and J by 1 base; unmatched bases: 2. The CDR3 consists of 15 residues. The sample's time point: newly diagnosed GD, antithyroid drugs for less than 3 months. PBMC RNA was the source of the TCR library. The same specimen was also included in a second study, on T cells in Graves' hyperthyroidism and ophthalmopathy. As reported in that work: The study based diagnoses on clinical symptoms, serum thyroxine and TRAb, thyroid ultrasound and orbital computed tomography.

The specimen was peripheral blood mononuclear cells (PBMCs), collected at new diagnosis, from a patient treated with antithyroid drugs. The V gene is TRBV28, the J gene TRBJ1-2; 8 bases are shared with TRBD1. This TCR derives from a young man with Graves disease. Here the CDR3 reads CASSLYRGNNYGYTF. DNA for the CDR3: TGTGCCAGCAGTTTATACAGGGGGAATAACTATGGCTACACCTTC.